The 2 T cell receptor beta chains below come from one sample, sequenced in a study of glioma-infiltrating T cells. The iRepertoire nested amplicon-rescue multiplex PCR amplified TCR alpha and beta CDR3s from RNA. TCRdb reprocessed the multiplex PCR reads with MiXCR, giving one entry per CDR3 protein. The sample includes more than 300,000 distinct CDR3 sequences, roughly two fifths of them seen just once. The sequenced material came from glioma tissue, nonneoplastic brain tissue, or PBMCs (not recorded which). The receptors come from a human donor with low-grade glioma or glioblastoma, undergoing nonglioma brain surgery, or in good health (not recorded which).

CDR3 bases: TGTGCCAGTAGTCCAGATAGCGGGAGTAGCTCCTACGAGCAGTTCTTC. Translated, it gives CASSPDSGSSSYEQFF. This chain joins TRBV6-1 and TRBJ2-7; 9 nucleotides align to TRBD2. The end of the DNA aligns better with TRBJ2-1, so the J call may be wrong. Germline V CDR1 and CDR2: MNHNS, SASEGT. The CDR3 has 16 amino acids.

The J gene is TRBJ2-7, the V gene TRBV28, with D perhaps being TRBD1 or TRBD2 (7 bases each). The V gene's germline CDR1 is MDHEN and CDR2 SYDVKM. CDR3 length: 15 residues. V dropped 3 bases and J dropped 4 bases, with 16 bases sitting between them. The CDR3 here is CASSLGGGAGYEQYF. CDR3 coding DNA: TGTGCCAGCAGTTTGGGAGGGGGCGCGGGGTACGAGCAGTACTTC.